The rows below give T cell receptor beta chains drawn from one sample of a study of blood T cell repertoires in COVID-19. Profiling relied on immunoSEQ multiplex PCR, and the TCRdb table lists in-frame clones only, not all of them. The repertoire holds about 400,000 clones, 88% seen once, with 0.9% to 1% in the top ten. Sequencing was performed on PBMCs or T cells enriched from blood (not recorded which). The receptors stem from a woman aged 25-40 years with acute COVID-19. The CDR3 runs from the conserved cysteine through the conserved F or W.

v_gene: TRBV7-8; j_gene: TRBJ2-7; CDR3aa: CASSSKSYEQYF
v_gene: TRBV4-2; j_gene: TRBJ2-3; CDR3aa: CASSQDGGGADTQYF
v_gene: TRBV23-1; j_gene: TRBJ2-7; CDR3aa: CASSAYEQYF
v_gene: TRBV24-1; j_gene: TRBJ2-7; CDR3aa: CATSDPITGYRYF
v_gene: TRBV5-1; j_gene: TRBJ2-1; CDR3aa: CASSLAQGKGSGEQFF
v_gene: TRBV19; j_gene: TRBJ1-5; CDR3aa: CASSIREDQPQHF
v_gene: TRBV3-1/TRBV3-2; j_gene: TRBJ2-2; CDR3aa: CASSQARDSKTGELFF
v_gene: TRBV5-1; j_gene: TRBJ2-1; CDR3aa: CASRALGQNNEQFF
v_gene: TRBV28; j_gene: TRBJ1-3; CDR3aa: CASSTGYSGNTIYF
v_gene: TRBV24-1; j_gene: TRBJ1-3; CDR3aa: CATILRLGNTIYF
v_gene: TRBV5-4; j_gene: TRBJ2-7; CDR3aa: CASSRTGLPYEQYF
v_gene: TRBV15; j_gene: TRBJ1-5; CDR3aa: CATSRDYGQSNQPQHF
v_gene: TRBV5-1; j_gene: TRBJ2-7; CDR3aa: CASSFHPGQASYEQYF
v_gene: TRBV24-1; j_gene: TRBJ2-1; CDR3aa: CATSDPGAVSYNEQFF